The clone carrying this T cell receptor (beta chain) was seen once. Data came from immunoSEQ multiplex PCR; TCRdb stores just in-frame clones and leaves some out. The sample includes more than 90,000 clones, approximately 90% seen only once; the top ten take more than 1.5%. The CDR3 is made up of 18 amino acids. Per the germline V gene, CDR1 is MNHEY and CDR2 is SMNVEV (reference sequence). V was cut by 5 bases and J by 0 bases, with 20 bases left in between. The source of the sample is a study of T cell changes during pregnancy in multiple sclerosis. The sequence was obtained from a female donor with multiple sclerosis, enrolled in a pregnancy study. The sequenced sample was peripheral blood, obtained in the third trimester of pregnancy. The chain joins TRBV27 to TRBJ1-5; perhaps TRBD1 as D (5 bases). The CDR3 loop reads CASSPSGWGVGSNQPQHF. The CDR3 coding sequence is TGTGCCAGCAGTCCCTCGGGGTGGGGGGTGGGTAGCAATCAGCCCCAGCATTTT.